This TCR beta chain was sequenced for a study of cytomegalovirus exposure and HLA in healthy donors. Study details: Around 180 million T cells yielded around 120 million unique TCR beta sequences in earlier analysis.

In regard to this clone: Its antigen is not known.

Study-level results: According to an earlier analysis, most TCR beta V segments yielded productive rearrangements about 90% or about 30% of the time. The authors considered a cluster of highly shared sequence variants likely to be a sequencing artifact.

The junction had 6 bases not matched to a gene; V was cut back by 4 bases and J by 2 bases. The CDR3 length is 15 residues. Germline V lookup: CDR1 SGHNT, CDR2 YYREEE (reference sequence). The PCR ran on 60 Vbeta and 13 Jbeta primers. Clones were read by immunoSEQ multiplex PCR, and TCRdb kept only the in-frame ones, dropping some. The sample lists around 150,000 clones, around 70% occurring once. This rearrangement joins TRBV5-4 to TRBJ2-3, with 8 bases that match TRBD1. Sequenced input: PBMCs. The TCR originated in a man between 18 and 29 years old in good health and CMV-seropositive. The CDR3 region is CASSPTGADTDTQYF. Written as DNA, the CDR3 is TGTGCCAGCAGCCCGACAGGGGCTGACACAGATACGCAGTATTTT.